Following are 4 T cell receptor beta chains from one sample sequenced in a study of T cells in Graves' hyperthyroidism and ophthalmopathy. Template material for amplifying TCR beta CDR3 regions consisted of RNA transcripts. Using the HTBI primer set, a first-round RT-PCR was run on the TCR CDR3. Via MiXCR, TCRdb re-called the multiplex PCR reads, giving one row per CDR3 protein. This sample carries around 340,000 distinct CDR3 sequences, about 21% of them seen once, and the ten largest clones take over 40%. Source material: blood. These receptors were collected from a woman in her forties or fifties with Graves' hyperthyroidism.

This clonotype came up a few times. J is TRBJ2-5 and V is TRBV12-3 or TRBV12-4; 15 bases line up with TRBD2. V shed 7 bases, J shed 2 bases, and the junction held 5 bases outside the gene matches. The CDR3 is made up of 16 amino acids. CDR3 amino acids: CASMEGLAGGQETQYF. The DNA for the CDR3 is TGTGCCAGCATGGAGGGACTAGCGGGAGGACAAGAGACCCAGTACTTC.

This chain joins TRBV5-1 and TRBJ2-3; tentative D call: TRBD2 (6 bases). Germline V gene lookup returns CDR1 SGHRS and CDR2 YFSETQ. The ends were cut back, 0 bases at V and 2 bases at J, with 16 bases in the middle. This CDR3 spans 17 amino acids. The CDR3 coding sequence is TGCGCCAGCAGCTTGGCCCCCCCCGGGACTGCCACAGATACGCAGTATTTT. It encodes CASSLAPPGTATDTQYF. The full variable domain, in which reference TRBV5-1 and TRBJ2-3 provide the parts outside the CDR3, is KAGVTQTPRYLIKTRGQQVTLSCSPISGHRSVSWYQQTPGQGLQFLFEYFSETQRNKGNFPGRFSGRQFSNSRSEMNVSTLELGDSALYLCASSLAPPGTATDTQYFGPGTRLTVL.

This clonotype was seen at least ten times. The genes are TRBV10-3 and TRBJ2-5, with a tentative D call TRBD2 (6 bases). This CDR3 has 14 amino acids. The V gene lost 6 bases and the J gene lost 3 bases, with 14 bases spanning the gap. Germline V gives CDR1 ENHRY, CDR2 SYGVKD. CDR3 in DNA: TGTGCCATCAGCGTTGGGGGGATGGAAGAGACCCAGTACTTC. Translating gives CAISVGGMEETQYF.

This sequence joins TRBV6-1 and TRBJ2-7; 8 nucleotides line up with TRBD1. The V gene's germline CDR1 is MNHNS and CDR2 SASEGT. The CDR3 runs 16 residues. V was clipped by 6 bases and J by 2 bases; unmatched bases: 12. DNA of the CDR3: TGTGCCAGCAGCACCCCCCTCAGGGGGCTGGCCTACGAGCAGTACTTC. Encoded protein: CASSTPLRGLAYEQYF.